These 13 T cell receptor beta chains were all obtained from the same sample, sequenced in a study of T cell repertoires in cytomegalovirus infection. TCRdb redid the calling of the reads with MiXCR, one entry per CDR3 protein. This sample yields approximately 500,000 distinct CDR3 sequences, of which less than 30% are seen a single time; roughly an eighth belongs to the top ten. What was sequenced was PBMCs. The receptors originated from a human donor in good health (CMV status not recorded). Some clones in this sample may be carry-over from other donors' samples.

This clonotype was seen more than once but under ten times. The rearrangement links TRBV6-6 to TRBJ2-1, with D hard to call. Trimming left V 2 bases short and J 6 bases short, with 11 bases between. CDR3 length equals 14 residues. Germline lookup yields CDR1 MNHNY and CDR2 SVGAGI (reference sequence). This CDR3 reads CASSYPEWGNEQFF. CDR3 nucleotides: TGTGCCAGCAGTTACCCAGAGTGGGGCAATGAGCAGTTCTTC.

This clonotype was detected only a few times. The chain recombines TRBV24-1 with TRBJ2-2, with TRBD1 matching over 8 bases. V trimming: 5 bases; J trimming: 4 bases; junction bases outside the gene matches: 2. Germline CDR1 KGHDR, CDR2 SFDVKD. The CDR3 is 14 amino acids. The CDR3 sequence is CATSVTGGTGELFF. CDR3 bases: TGTGCCACCAGTGTAACAGGGGGCACCGGGGAGCTGTTTTTT.

The chain links TRBV4-2 to TRBJ2-5, with 10 bases matching TRBD2. This CDR3 is 16 amino acids long. V gave up 2 bases and J gave up 5 bases; unmatched junction bases: 8. Germline assignment: CDR1 LGHNA and CDR2 YNFKEQ. For the CDR3, the DNA is TGTGCCAGCAGCCAACCCACTCGACTAGCGGGCGAGACCCAGTACTTC. This translates into CASSQPTRLAGETQYF.

In its sample, this clonotype was seen a few times. This chain uses TRBV7-8 with TRBJ2-1; D not certain. The germline V and J ends were trimmed by 2 bases and 10 bases, with 9 bases remaining between them. This CDR3 contains 12 residues. The V gene's germline CDR1 is SGHVS and CDR2 FQNEAQ. The CDR3 sequence is CASSLSGREQFF. Here the CDR3 DNA reads TGTGCCAGCAGCTTATCGGGCAGAGAGCAGTTCTTC.

The gene calls are TRBV7-2 and TRBJ2-3, with 13 positions matching TRBD2. This CDR3 is built from 18 residues. J was trimmed by 4 bases and V by 5 bases; bases with no gene match: 12. The germline CDR1 and CDR2 sequences are SGHTA and FQGNSA. CDR3 sequence (DNA): TGTGCCAGCAGCCCCCGGACTAGCGGGAGTCTCTTGGCAGATACGCAGTATTTT. Translation: CASSPRTSGSLLADTQYF.

This clonotype was found a few times. J is TRBJ2-1 and V is TRBV20-1, with 7 nucleotides matching TRBD2. The V segment lost 1 base and the J segment 3 bases; nucleotides outside the gene matches: 9. The CDR3 length is 16 residues. The germline V gene encodes CDR1 DFQATT and CDR2 SNEGSKA (reference sequence). The CDR3 coding sequence is TGCAGTGCTAGAGGAGGGCGGGAGAGCCTCTACAATGAGCAGTTCTTC. This gives the protein CSARGGRESLYNEQFF.

This clonotype was counted a single time. The gene calls are TRBV12-3 or TRBV12-4 and TRBJ2-2; tentatively, D is TRBD1 or TRBD2 (5 bases each). Trimming cost V 7 bases and J 3 bases, with 6 bases left between them. This CDR3 spans 12 amino acids. The CDR3 nucleotides are TGTGCCAGCATGGGGGACACCGGGGAGCTGTTTTTT. This translates into CASMGDTGELFF.

CDR3 sequence: CASITGIGELFF. The DNA of the CDR3 is TGCGCCAGCATCACAGGGATCGGGGAGCTGTTTTTT. This chain connects TRBV23-1 to TRBJ2-2, with TRBD1 as a possible D gene (6 bases). TRBV23-1 is given ORF status, its function remaining uncertain. The length of the CDR3 is 12 residues. V gave up 7 bases and J gave up 7 bases, with 10 bases separating them.

The CDR3 region is CASSLLSGVSSYNEQFF. CDR3 DNA sequence: TGTGCCAGCAGCTTACTCTCGGGAGTTAGCTCCTACAATGAGCAGTTCTTC. This sequence joins TRBV7-9 and TRBJ2-1, with a tentative D call TRBD2 (6 bases). Germline values: CDR1 SEHNR, CDR2 FQNEAQ (reference sequence). V lost 2 bases and J 0 bases, leaving 14 bases between the germline ends. This CDR3 is built from 17 residues. The whole variable domain, remainder taken from reference TRBV7-9 and TRBJ2-1, is DTGVSQNPRHKITKRGQNVTFRCDPISEHNRLYWYRQTLGQGPEFLTYFQNEAQLEKSRLLSDRFSAERPKGSFSTLEIQRTEQGDSAMYLCASSLLSGVSSYNEQFFGPGTRLTVL.

In its sample, this clonotype was seen many times. This chain connects TRBV6-1 to TRBJ2-1; 14 bases fit TRBD2. Germline CDR1 reads MNHNS; CDR2 reads SASEGT. The CDR3 is 18 residues long. After removal of 5 bases from V and 7 bases from J, the junction contained 13 bases not matched to a gene. The CDR3 DNA follows: TGTGCCAGCAGTCCAGGGGGTCTGACTAGCGGGAGGGTTAATGAGCAGTTCTTC. This codes for CASSPGGLTSGRVNEQFF.

This chain connects TRBV7-2 to TRBJ1-2; 7 bases agree with TRBD1. Germline V gives CDR1 SGHTA, CDR2 FQGNSA. The CDR3 totals 14 residues. Trimming at V came to 5 bases and at J to 6 bases, leaving 9 bases not matched to a gene. The CDR3 nucleotides read TGTGCCAGCAGCCCCCAGGGGGGCCGGGATGGCTACACCTTC. Its protein product is CASSPQGGRDGYTF.

J is TRBJ2-1 and V is TRBV4-1, with TRBD2 as a possible D gene (5 bases). V was pared by 0 bases and J by 10 bases, with 16 bases between. This CDR3 comprises 15 residues. Germline assignment: CDR1 MGHRA and CDR2 YSYEKL. The CDR3 sequence is CASSQEGEGRREQFF. CDR3 bases: TGCGCCAGCAGCCAAGAGGGAGAGGGCAGAAGGGAGCAGTTCTTC.

This clonotype was observed a few times. V gene TRBV24-1 combines with J gene TRBJ2-1; TRBD2 aligns across 7 bases. V was clipped by 4 bases and J by 7 bases; unmatched bases: 6. The CDR3 is 14 amino acids. From germline, CDR1 is KGHDR and CDR2 SFDVKD. The CDR3 is CATSESGGANEQFF. In DNA form, the CDR3 reads TGTGCCACCAGTGAGTCGGGGGGTGCGAATGAGCAGTTCTTC.